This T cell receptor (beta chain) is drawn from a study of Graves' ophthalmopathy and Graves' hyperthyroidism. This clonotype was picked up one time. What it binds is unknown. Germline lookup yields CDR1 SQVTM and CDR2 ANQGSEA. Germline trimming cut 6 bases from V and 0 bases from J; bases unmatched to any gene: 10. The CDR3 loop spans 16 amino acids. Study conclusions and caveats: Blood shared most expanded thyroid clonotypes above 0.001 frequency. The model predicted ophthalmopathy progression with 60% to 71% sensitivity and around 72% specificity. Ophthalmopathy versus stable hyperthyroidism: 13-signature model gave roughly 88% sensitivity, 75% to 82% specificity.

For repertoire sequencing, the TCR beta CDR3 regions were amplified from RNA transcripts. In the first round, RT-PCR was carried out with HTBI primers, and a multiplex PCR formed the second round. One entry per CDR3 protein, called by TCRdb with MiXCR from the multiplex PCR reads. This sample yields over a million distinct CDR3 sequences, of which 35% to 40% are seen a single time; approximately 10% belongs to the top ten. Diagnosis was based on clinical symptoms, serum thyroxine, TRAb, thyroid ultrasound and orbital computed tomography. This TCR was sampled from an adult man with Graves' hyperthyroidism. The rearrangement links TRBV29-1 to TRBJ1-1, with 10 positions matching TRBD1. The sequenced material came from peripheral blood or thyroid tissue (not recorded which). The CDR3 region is CSVRSGTGAMNTEAFF. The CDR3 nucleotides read TGCAGCGTCCGGAGTGGGACAGGGGCCATGAACACTGAAGCTTTCTTT.